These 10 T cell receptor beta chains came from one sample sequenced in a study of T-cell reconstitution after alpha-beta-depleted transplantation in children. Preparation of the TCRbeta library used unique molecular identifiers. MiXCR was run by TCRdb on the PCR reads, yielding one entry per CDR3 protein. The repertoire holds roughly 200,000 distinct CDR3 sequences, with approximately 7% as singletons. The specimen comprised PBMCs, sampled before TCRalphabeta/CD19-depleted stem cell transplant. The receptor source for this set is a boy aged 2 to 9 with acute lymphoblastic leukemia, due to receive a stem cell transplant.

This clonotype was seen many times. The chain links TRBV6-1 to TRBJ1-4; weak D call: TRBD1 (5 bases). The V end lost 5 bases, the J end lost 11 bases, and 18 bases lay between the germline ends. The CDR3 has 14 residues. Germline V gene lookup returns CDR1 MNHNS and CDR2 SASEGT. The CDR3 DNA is TGTGCCAGCAGTCGTGGCCAGGGCTCGTCGAAACTGTTTTTT. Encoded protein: CASSRGQGSSKLFF.

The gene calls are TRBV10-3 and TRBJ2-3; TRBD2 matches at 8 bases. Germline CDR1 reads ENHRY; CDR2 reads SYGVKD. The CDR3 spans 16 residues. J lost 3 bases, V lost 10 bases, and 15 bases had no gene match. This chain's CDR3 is CATRGQLAGETDTQYF. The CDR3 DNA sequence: TGTGCCACCCGAGGCCAGCTAGCGGGTGAAACAGATACGCAGTATTTT.

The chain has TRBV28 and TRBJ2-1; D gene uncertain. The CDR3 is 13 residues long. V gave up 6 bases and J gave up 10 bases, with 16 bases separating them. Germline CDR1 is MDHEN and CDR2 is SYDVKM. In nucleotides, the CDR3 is TGTGCCAGCAGCACAAATCTTCCTTGGGAGCAGTTCTTC. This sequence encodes CASSTNLPWEQFF.

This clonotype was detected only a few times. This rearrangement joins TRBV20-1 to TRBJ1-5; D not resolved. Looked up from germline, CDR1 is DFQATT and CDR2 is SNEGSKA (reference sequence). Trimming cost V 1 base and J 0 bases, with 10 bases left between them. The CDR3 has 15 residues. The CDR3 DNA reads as TGCAGTGCTAGAGCGGGGTCGCGTAGCAATCAGCCCCAGCATTTT. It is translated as CSARAGSRSNQPQHF.

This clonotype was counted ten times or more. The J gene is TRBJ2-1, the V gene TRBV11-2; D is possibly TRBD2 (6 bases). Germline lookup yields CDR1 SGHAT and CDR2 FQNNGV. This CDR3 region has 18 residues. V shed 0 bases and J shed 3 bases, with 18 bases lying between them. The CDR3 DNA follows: TGTGCCAGCAGCTTAGAGGGTGTCCGAGCGGGTGTCTACAATGAGCAGTTCTTC. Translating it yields CASSLEGVRAGVYNEQFF.

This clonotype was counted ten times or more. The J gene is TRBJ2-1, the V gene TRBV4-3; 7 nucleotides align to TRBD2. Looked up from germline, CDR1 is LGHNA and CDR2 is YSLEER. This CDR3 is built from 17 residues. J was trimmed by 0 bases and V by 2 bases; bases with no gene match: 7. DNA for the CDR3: TGCGCCAGCAGCCAAAGTTCTAGCGGCGCCTCCTACAATGAGCAGTTCTTC. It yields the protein CASSQSSSGASYNEQFF.

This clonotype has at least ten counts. The CDR3 DNA reads TGTGCCAGCAGCTTAGGGGGGACAGGGATCGAGCAGTACTTC. The encoded protein is CASSLGGTGIEQYF. The chain employs TRBV11-2 and TRBJ2-7, with 9 bases fitting TRBD1. There are 14 residues in the CDR3. CDR1 and CDR2 from the germline V gene are SGHAT and FQNNGV. Germline trimming cut 1 base from V and 6 bases from J; bases unmatched to any gene: 4. The whole variable domain, remainder taken from reference TRBV11-2 and TRBJ2-7, is EAGVAQSPRYKIIEKRQSVAFWCNPISGHATLYWYQQILGQGPKLLIQFQNNGVVDDSQLPKDRFSAERLKGVDSTLKIQPAKLEDSAVYLCASSLGGTGIEQYFGPGTRLTVT.

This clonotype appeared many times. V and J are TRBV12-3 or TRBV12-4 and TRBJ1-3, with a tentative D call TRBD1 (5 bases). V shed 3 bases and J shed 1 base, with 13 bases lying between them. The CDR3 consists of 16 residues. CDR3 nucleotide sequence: TGTGCCAGCAGTTTGACACGACAGAAATCTGGAAACACCATATATTTT. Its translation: CASSLTRQKSGNTIYF.

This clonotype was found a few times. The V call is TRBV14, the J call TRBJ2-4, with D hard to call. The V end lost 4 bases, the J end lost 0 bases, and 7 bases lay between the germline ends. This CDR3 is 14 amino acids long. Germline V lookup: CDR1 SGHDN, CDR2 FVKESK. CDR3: CASSPGIAKNIQYF. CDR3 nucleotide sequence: TGTGCCAGCAGCCCTGGGATAGCCAAAAACATTCAGTACTTC.

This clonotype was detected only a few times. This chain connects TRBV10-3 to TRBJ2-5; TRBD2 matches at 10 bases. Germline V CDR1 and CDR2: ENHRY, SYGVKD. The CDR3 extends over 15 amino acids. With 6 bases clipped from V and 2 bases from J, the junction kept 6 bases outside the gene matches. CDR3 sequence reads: CAIRPGLAVQETQYF. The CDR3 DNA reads TGTGCCATCAGACCTGGACTAGCGGTACAAGAGACCCAGTACTTC.